This T cell receptor beta chain came from a study of blood T cell repertoires in COVID-19. Per the study methods: Estimation of nucleated cell counts relied on the amplification of reference gene primers. Clones were read by immunoSEQ multiplex PCR, and TCRdb kept only the in-frame ones, dropping some. From that table come the V and J calls and clone size; the DNA was used to work out D and trimming. The data show over 150,000 clones, around 83% seen once. The germline CDR1 and CDR2 sequences are MNHNS and SASEGT. The CDR3 contains 15 residues. V dropped 1 base and J dropped 0 bases, with 10 bases sitting between them.

The gene calls are TRBV6-1 and TRBJ2-7, with D unclear. Sequencing was done on a sample of peripheral blood. The source of this sequence is a woman between 65 and 79 years old with COVID-19, enrolled during active disease. CDR3 coding DNA: TGTGCCAGCAGTGAAGAAGGCGGCAGCTCCTACGAGCAGTACTTC. This codes for CASSEEGGSSYEQYF.